This TCR beta chain was found in a study of shared clonotypes between healthy human individuals (dated by TCRdb to about 2020). For context, the study as a whole: Three men and two women, aged 18 to 49 years, made up the cohort. Per donor, leukapheresis produced somewhere between about 0.85 and 8.9 billion PBMCs. Per donor, three plates each were used for CD4 naive and CD4 memory, two for CD8 naive, and one for CD8 memory. The study deeply sequenced blood TCR repertoires of about 5 healthy adults to estimate repertoire size and the extent of clonotype sharing between individuals. Different laboratories and diverse techniques were used to prepare libraries and sequence TCR repertoires, to increase sequencing depth and limit assay-specific biases.

Using the deep immunoSEQ assay, TCR CDR3 regions were amplified from genomic DNA by multiplex PCR. For each cell subset, the extracted genomic DNA was distributed evenly across all wells of several immunoSEQ 96-well plates, and each plate served as one replicate. For sorted subsets, around 0.2 ug genomic DNA, equal to 25,000 to 35,000 T cell genomes, was loaded into each replicate PCR. The purified libraries were quantified using a Qubit 3.0 fluorometer, sized with a Bioanalyzer 2100, and then quantified again using the KAPA Library Quantification kit. Each immunoSEQ 96-well plate was sequenced on its own single-read 150-cycle Illumina NextSeq 550 flow cell. Under the source paper's analysis protocol: Because the immunoSEQ output held only junctional sequences and lacked quality scores, the filtering could not match the filtering applied to full-length reads. To assign V/J genes and CDR3, sequences were annotated against IMGT germline references using PyIR, a Python wrapper for IgBLAST v1.9. Reads were filtered out if the reads had weak V/J assignments (E-value above 1e-6), no CDR3, stop codons, out-of-frame junctions, or ambiguous translated residues. V3J clonotypes were defined by identical inferred V gene, J gene, and CDR3 amino acid sequence. The percentage overlap between two repertoires was calculated by dividing the number of shared unique clonotypes by the size of the smaller repertoire. Repertoire richness was assessed with RTK rarefaction, the Chao1 estimator, and Recon v2.1 estimates of unobserved clonotypes. OLGA was used to compute generation probabilities for all TCRbeta clonotypes that the gDNA method yielded from a few donors. The immuneACCESS repertoire file appears here via TCRdb, limited to in-frame rearrangements. These files lack a portion of the clones; in checked studies, under half of the deficit traces to unresolved V genes, and the cause of the others is not known. Clone size and V and J calls were adopted from that table, with D and trimming inferred from the DNA. In this sample the table shows around 2,000,000 clones, just under 95% of which occur a single time. The ten top clones hold 0.9% to 1.5% of the sample.

CD8 naive samples were CD45RO-negative cells positively selected for CCR7, giving a CD45RA+CCR7+ population that excluded TemRA cells. Donors were healthy HIV-negative adults with no recently reported acute infections or vaccinations. All donors were Caucasian adults living in Nashville, Tennessee, USA. Blood was obtained by leukapheresis, after which PBMCs were separated by Ficoll-Histopaque density gradient centrifugation and cryopreserved in liquid nitrogen vapor phase. Purity and quantity of every magnetically sorted T cell population were checked by analytical flow cytometry. From each sorted fraction, genomic DNA was isolated and quantified by UV absorbance on a Nanodrop 2000c. As for this clone: Its antigen is not yet known. Base-call qualities are not available, and no considerably larger clone is one nucleotide away.

The full study reports these points: Sampling was restricted to blood, and TCR repertoires in tissue are likely to differ from TCR repertoires in blood. Naive subsets generally had larger estimated clonotype richness than memory subsets did. Pairwise subsampling led to the expectation that sequencing depth would affect the degree of clonotype sharing among donors. Because the study included only a small number of donors, the genetic and exposure-history diversity represented was limited. When a handful of donors were compared, the shared fraction of clonotypes was about 5.4% for naive CD4, 3.5% to 4% for naive CD8, more than 2% for memory CD4, and 0.35% to 0.4% for memory CD8. Clonotypes shared by all four sorted-subset donors showed higher generation probabilities than non-shared clonotypes. Incomplete sequencing was indicated by rarefaction of sorted-subset datasets, despite the large sequencing depth.

This receptor was identified in a man aged 18 to 35 in good health. The sample consisted of naive CD8+ T cells sorted from blood. The meaning of the sample's cell subset or site label: CD45RA+CCR7+.

The bases are TGTGCCAGCAGTCCCCGGGACGGCTCCTACGAGCAGTACTTC. This sequence encodes CASSPRDGSYEQYF. The receptor chain draws on TRBV6-5 and TRBJ2-7; the D gene could be either TRBD1 or TRBD2, each agreeing at 5 bases. From the cysteine up to the phenylalanine, the CDR3 has a length of 14 residues. The read is trimmed to its CDR3 DNA, 42 bases read in frame from base 1. Cut back by 5 bases and 0 bases, the V and J ends lie 11 bases apart. The germline V gene provides CDR1 MNHEY and CDR2 SVGAGI.